This T cell receptor (beta chain) came from a study of human T cells and chemical hapten exposure. Across the study: In the sensitization step, 2% DPC was placed on approximately 2 cm by approximately 2 cm of upper inner arm skin. Findings of the study overall: DPC sensitization left the count of TCRs above 1 in 1000 unchanged.

The table lists this clonotype with many counts. The target antigen is unknown. This CDR3 has 13 residues. Trimming took 2 bases from V and 8 from J; bases not matched to a gene: 7. Germline V lookup: CDR1 GTSNPN, CDR2 SVGIG (reference sequence). Time point indicated: pre-sensitization, week 0. The treatment here: therapeutic diphenylcyclopropenone sensitization with weekly scalp DPC. Using its own MiXCR run on the RACE reads, TCRdb lists one record per CDR3 protein. The table records 62,000 or so distinct CDR3 sequences, approximately 11% of them present only once. This specimen was whole blood, taken in connection with sensitization to the hapten diphenylcyclopropenone (DPC). The sequence was collected from a woman in her forties or fifties with alopecia areata. Some clones in this sample may be carry-over from other donors' samples. This chain connects TRBV30 to TRBJ1-2; 8 bases are a match to TRBD1. The CDR3, as DNA: TGTGCCTGGAGTTTACAGGGGGGAGGAGGCTACACCTTC. Its translation is CAWSLQGGGGYTF.